This T cell receptor beta chain came from a study of blood T cell repertoires in COVID-19. The CDR3 is made up of 16 amino acids. Germline V lookup: CDR1 KGHSH, CDR2 LQKENI. V lost 2 bases and J lost 2, with 16 bases in between. Only in-frame clones appear in the TCRdb table, and some are missing; sequencing was by immunoSEQ multiplex PCR. The sample comprises about 110,000 clones, more than 70% of which are singletons, and 8% to 9.5% rests with the top ten. The sequencing input was peripheral blood. This chain uses TRBV18 with TRBJ2-7; weak D call: TRBD2 (6 bases). The sequence was collected from a woman aged 70 to 79 who had recovered from COVID-19. This CDR3 is CASSPGPLAVTYEQYF. As DNA, the CDR3 is TGTGCCAGCTCACCAGGGCCACTAGCCGTCACCTACGAGCAGTACTTC.